This TCR beta chain originates from a study of vaccination effects on CD4 cells after COVID-19 (dated by TCRdb to between 2021 and 2024). Background for the entire study: In the ViraFEST assay, PBMC were stimulated with viral peptide pools, and antigen-specific CD4+ T cell clonotypes were then identified by expansion using TCR sequencing. After vaccination, three convalescent patients were sampled both early (day +14) and late (day +241, +227, +161 respectively). Post-vaccine samples across the study were collected a median of 72 days after the second dose, with a range of 14 to 241. About 2.1 million PBMC per well were cultured with 10 ug/ml peptides in IMDM containing about 5% human AB serum, 10 IU/ml IL-2 and gentamicin. SARS-CoV-2 spike-specific CD4+ TCR repertoires were compared before and after mRNA vaccination in COVID-19 convalescent patients and in infection-naive vaccine recipients. Altogether, some 11 COVID-19 convalescent patients and a handful of SARS-CoV-2-naive healthy vaccine recipients made up the full study. Cultures from other donors in the study were sequenced using the Oncomine TCR Beta short-read assay on an Illumina iSeq 100. Findings and caveats that apply to the study as a whole: Among convalescent patients, the spike-reactive repertoire after vaccination was made up mainly of new vaccine-induced clones that were largely distinct from the clones induced by infection. Both infection-induced and vaccine-induced clones contracted markedly at late post-vaccination timepoints, which is consistent with waning T cell responses. Only a small number of convalescent patients were included, and no early post-infection timepoints were available, which limited the study.

Concerning this clone: Its recognized antigen is unknown. No much larger clone exists at a distance of one base, and base qualities are not known.

Inclusive of the bounding cysteine and phenylalanine, the CDR3 is 16 residues long. The CDR3 DNA has 48 bases and is translated from base 1. Trimming costs V 7 bases and J 2 bases, and their ends lie 21 bases apart. The library was produced with the immunoSEQ multiplex PCR assay. DNA from the CD4+ T cells that had been cultured and isolated underwent TCR beta CDR3 sequencing. The authors processed their data as follows. The analysis removed non-productive TCR sequences, trimmed reads to the CDR3 region, and retained only CDR3s that were 7 or more amino acids long. The MANAFEST web app was used to pick out antigen-specific clonotypes by comparing their expansion in peptide wells with that in reference cultures. Positive clones required FDR<0.05 expansion versus reference and all other wells, odds ratio above 5, and frequency above 0.1% in two replicate wells. A clonotype was called cross-reactive if it was significantly expanded both in SARS-CoV-2 spike wells and in at least one common cold coronavirus spike condition. Levenshtein distance calculated with the stringdist R package was used to assess CDR3 similarity, and unrooted trees were constructed with ape in R 3.6.1. TCRdb carries this immuneACCESS record with in-frame sequences only. Its versions omit some clonotypes, under half of them owing to an unresolved V gene in the studies checked, with the rest unexplained. V and J calls plus clone size are reproduced from that table; the DNA served to infer D and trimming. This sample gives around 50,000 clones in total; nearly 75% of them show up just once. The ten largest clones capture 5% to 5.5% of the sample.

After more than nine days of culture, CD4+ T cells were isolated with the EasySep CD4+ T cell isolation kit. Convalescent patients had PCR-confirmed SARS-CoV-2 infection between March and December 2020, before Alpha, Beta and Delta variants emerged in the United States. Two doses of either the BNT162b2 or the mRNA-1273 mRNA SARS-CoV-2 vaccine were administered to participants. On days 3 and 7, half of the culture medium was replaced with fresh IL-2-containing medium. Each peptide stimulation condition was cultured in triplicate wells unless otherwise noted. PBMC were separated from whole blood using Ficoll-Paque Plus gradient centrifugation and were then either cryopreserved at -140C or used fresh. Genomic DNA was extracted from cultured CD4+ T cells with the QIAamp micro DNA kit.

Recombination linked TRBV23-1 to TRBJ2-7, with a tentative D gene TRBD2 over 6 matching bases. TRBV23-1 is identified as an open reading frame with a role that is uncertain. This TCR was sampled from a human donor who had a prior SARS-CoV-2 infection. The sample in question was CD4+ T cells from PBMCs cultured without peptide, obtained after COVID-19 vaccination. The CDR3 amino acid sequence is: CASKIHPGGAAYEQYF. The base sequence is TGCGCCAGCAAGATACACCCCGGGGGAGCCGCCTACGAGCAGTACTTC.